This T cell receptor (beta chain) was observed in a study of cytomegalovirus exposure and HLA in healthy donors. This CDR3 is built from 16 residues. V gave up 2 bases and J gave up 0 bases; unmatched junction bases: 4. Germline assignment: CDR1 GTSNPN and CDR2 SVGIG (reference sequence). With 60 Vbeta and 13 Jbeta primers, the PCR was carried out. Generated by immunoSEQ multiplex PCR, the TCRdb table keeps only in-frame clones and is missing some. The table includes over 150,000 clones, more than 75% detected once. This sequence was found in a woman aged 40 to 50 in good health and CMV-seropositive. The chain carries TRBV30 and TRBJ2-6; 7 bases are a match to TRBD1. Sequences were obtained from PBMCs. CDR3 bases: TGTGCCTGGAGTCCAGGGGGTTCCTCTGGGGCCAACGTCCTGACTTTC. Amino acids: CAWSPGGSSGANVLTF.